Shown below are 5 T cell receptor beta chains from a single sample sequenced in a study of cytomegalovirus exposure and HLA in healthy donors. Only in-frame clones appear in the TCRdb table, and some are missing; sequencing was by immunoSEQ multiplex PCR. This table has about 60,000 clones, more than 85% appearing once. The specimen sequenced was PBMCs. The receptors were gathered from a woman aged 18-29 years in good health and CMV-seropositive.

The gene calls are TRBV19 and TRBJ1-5; weak D call: TRBD1 (6 bases). CDR1 is LNHDA, CDR2 SQIVND, per germline (reference sequence). V gave up 9 bases and J gave up 5 bases, with 11 bases separating them. There are 12 residues in the CDR3. The CDR3: CASHGQYQPQHF. The CDR3 region has the DNA TGTGCCAGCCACGGACAGTATCAGCCCCAGCATTTT.

The genes are TRBV28 and TRBJ1-1; D unresolved. Trimming removed 3 bases from V and 3 bases from J, with 8 bases in between. The germline gives CDR1 MDHEN, CDR2 SYDVKM. The CDR3 sequence is 13 residues long. The CDR3 DNA follows: TGTGCCAGCAGTTTTGAGGGCGACACTGAAGCTTTCTTT. Its protein is CASSFEGDTEAFF.

The rearrangement links TRBV27 to TRBJ1-5; D ambiguous. The V and J ends lost 6 bases and 7 bases respectively, with 13 bases between them. The CDR3 has 13 residues. Germline CDR1 is MNHEY and CDR2 is SMNVEV (reference sequence). CDR3 amino acids: CASRPRGLQPQHF. DNA for the CDR3: TGTGCCAGCAGGCCCCGAGGCCTACAGCCCCAGCATTTT.

The chain uses TRBV2 and TRBJ2-1; TRBD1 is a possible D gene (6 bases). Germline V gene lookup returns CDR1 SNHLY and CDR2 FYNNEI. This CDR3 region has 14 residues. V was cut by 7 bases and J by 5 bases, with 15 bases left in between. CDR3 protein: CASTLQGSDNEQFF. The CDR3, as DNA: TGTGCCAGCACCCTACAGGGTTCGGACAATGAGCAGTTCTTC.

The CDR3 is CASSLVTGLPYEQYF. CDR3 DNA sequence: TGTGCCAGCAGCTTAGTAACAGGCCTCCCATACGAGCAGTACTTC. The chain has TRBV7-9 and TRBJ2-7, with D possibly matching TRBD1 (5 bases). CDR3 size: 15 residues. Germline V gene sequence: CDR1 SEHNR, CDR2 FQNEAQ (reference sequence). V was clipped by 1 base and J by 4 bases, with 14 bases between them.